This is a list of T cell receptor beta chains from one sample in a study of T cells after yellow fever vaccination. One entry per CDR3 protein, called by TCRdb with MiXCR from the 5' RACE reads. The sample contains some 160,000 distinct CDR3 sequences, about a tenth of which appear only once. The material sequenced was CD8+ T cells sorted from PBMCs, taken 45 days after the yellow fever booster vaccination. These receptors originate from a man younger than 35 who received the YFV17D yellow fever vaccine. Each CDR3 is given with its conserved first and last residue. The D gene is left open where the match is weak. Clone size is stated in some rows and not others, as once, few, many or a class when expanded.

v_gene	abundance	j_gene	d_gene	CDR3nt	CDR3aa
TRBV7-6	NA	TRBJ2-3	NA	TGTGCCAGCAGCTTAGACGCCAGGGGAGATACGCAGTATTTT	CASSLDARGDTQYF
TRBV5-4	few	TRBJ2-3	NA	TGTGCCAGCAGCTTGTCAAAGACAGATACGCAGTATTTT	CASSLSKTDTQYF
TRBV7-8	few	TRBJ2-1	NA	TGTGCCAGCAGCGCCCACAGGGACGAGCTTTTCTTC	CASSAHRDELFF
TRBV5-1	many	TRBJ1-1	TRBD1	TGCGCCAGCAGCTGGGACAGGAACGCGAACACTGAAGCTTTCTTT	CASSWDRNANTEAFF
TRBV7-3	NA	TRBJ2-5	NA	TGTGCCAGCAGCGTTAACTTGGGTGAGACCCAGTACTTC	CASSVNLGETQYF
TRBV4-1	few	TRBJ2-2	NA	TGCGCCAGCAGCATCCGGCCAGGGGGGGTATTGACCGGGGAGCTGTTTTTT	CASSIRPGGVLTGELFF
TRBV4-2	NA	TRBJ1-5	NA	TGTGCCAGCAGCCAAGTTGTAGGTATCAATCAGCCCCAGCATTTT	CASSQVVGINQPQHF
TRBV12-3/TRBV12-4	many	TRBJ2-7	NA	TGTGCCAGCAGCTTCGGGGGCTCCTACGAGCAGTACTTC	CASSFGGSYEQYF
TRBV11-2	NA	TRBJ2-3	NA	TGTGCCAGCAGCTTGATACCTGATTCGGACTTAGATACGCAGTATTTT	CASSLIPDSDLDTQYF
TRBV4-3	NA	TRBJ2-6	NA	TGCGCCAGCAGCCCCCGCGGGTACTCTGGGGCCAACGTCCTGACTTTC	CASSPRGYSGANVLTF
TRBV7-6	few	TRBJ2-5	NA	TGTGCCAGCAGCTGGCAGGGAGGGGGAGAGACCCAGTACTTC	CASSWQGGGETQYF
TRBV7-9	NA	TRBJ2-3	NA	TGTGCCAGCAGCCGTGATGTAGATACGCAGTATTTT	CASSRDVDTQYF
TRBV9	few	TRBJ2-4	TRBD2	TGTGCCAGCAGCGTCGATAGCGGGGTAGCCAAAAACATTCAGTACTTC	CASSVDSGVAKNIQYF
TRBV20-1	few	TRBJ1-1	TRBD1	TGCAGTGCTAGCTGGACAGGGGTACGGGGCGCTGAAGCTTTCTTT	CSASWTGVRGAEAFF
TRBV12-3/TRBV12-4	few	TRBJ2-1	TRBD1	TGTGCCAGCAGCCCCTCGGACAGGGCTGACGCGCAGTTCTTC	CASSPSDRADAQFF
TRBV7-9	many	TRBJ2-2	TRBD1	TGTGCCAGCAGCTCAGGACAGGGGCGATCCGGGGAGCTGTTTTTT	CASSSGQGRSGELFF
TRBV6-5	many	TRBJ1-1	TRBD1	TGTGCCAGCACCGGGGGACAGGGGAGGTTAACTGAAGCTTTCTTT	CASTGGQGRLTEAFF
TRBV28	many	TRBJ1-4	NA	TGTGCCAGCAGTTTCTTTCCGAGAGAAAAACTGTTTTTT	CASSFFPREKLFF
TRBV9	few	TRBJ2-1	NA	TGTGCCAGCAGCGTAGCCCGGGGGAAGGAGCACCTATACAATGAGCAGTTCTTC	CASSVARGKEHLYNEQFF
TRBV4-1	few	TRBJ1-1	NA	TGCGCCAGCAGCCAACTACAGGGTTATGAAGCTTTCTTT	CASSQLQGYEAFF
TRBV4-3	few	TRBJ1-2	NA	TGCGCCAGCAGCCAAGAAACAGGCCACAACTATGGCTACACCTTC	CASSQETGHNYGYTF
TRBV6-5	many	TRBJ1-2	NA	TGTGCCAGCAGTTACCGTTCTGCCTATGGCTACACCTTC	CASSYRSAYGYTF
TRBV27	few	TRBJ1-1	TRBD1	TGTGCCAGCAGACCGGGACAGGGCTGGTACACTGAAGCTTTCTTT	CASRPGQGWYTEAFF
TRBV4-1	NA	TRBJ1-5	NA	TGCGCCAGCAGCCAAGCTCCCCCGGGACACTATAGCAATCAGCCCCAGCATTTT	CASSQAPPGHYSNQPQHF
TRBV27	NA	TRBJ1-2	NA	TGTGCCAGCTCCTGGAGCCAGGGCACTTATGGCTACACCTTC	CASSWSQGTYGYTF
TRBV20-1	many	TRBJ2-3	TRBD2	TGCAGTGCTCGGGTGGCGGGGGGGCTTGTAGATACGCAGTATTTT	CSARVAGGLVDTQYF
TRBV3-1	few	TRBJ1-1	TRBD1	TGTGCCAGCAGCCCACGGACAGGCGGGACTGAAGCTTTCTTT	CASSPRTGGTEAFF
TRBV5-1	NA	TRBJ1-1	TRBD1	TGCGCCAGCAGCTGGGGACAGGGGATGACTGAAGCTTTCTTT	CASSWGQGMTEAFF
TRBV11-2	few	TRBJ2-2	TRBD1	TGTGCCAGCAGCTTCTGGACAGGGGGCGTCGGGGAGCTGTTTTTT	CASSFWTGGVGELFF
TRBV15	few	TRBJ1-5	NA	TGTGCCACCAGCAGAGATGGGGGGGGCTATCAGCCCCAGCATTTT	CATSRDGGGYQPQHF
TRBV7-6	NA	TRBJ2-5	NA	TGTGCCAGCAGCCTCCGGATCCACCCACGCGGACAAGAGACCCAGTACTTC	CASSLRIHPRGQETQYF
TRBV27	NA	TRBJ2-2	NA	TGTGCCAGCAAATCGGACTGGAACACCGGGGAGCTGTTTTTT	CASKSDWNTGELFF
TRBV5-1	few	TRBJ1-1	TRBD1	TGCGCCAGCAGCCTCACTCGGACAGGGGAAGAAGCTTTCTTT	CASSLTRTGEEAFF
TRBV5-1	many	TRBJ2-5	NA	TGCGCCAGCAGCTTGGACGGACTCTCCCAAGAGACCCAGTACTTC	CASSLDGLSQETQYF
TRBV6-5	many	TRBJ1-4	TRBD1	TGTGCCAGCAGTTACTTACCCCCGGGACAGTATGCAACTAATGAAAAACTGTTTTTT	CASSYLPPGQYATNEKLFF
TRBV15	many	TRBJ2-4	NA	TGTGCCACCAGAGCGAGTCAGGGGCAGGCCAAAAACATTCAGTACTTC	CATRASQGQAKNIQYF
TRBV2	few	TRBJ2-2	NA	TGTGCCAGCAGCGACTATTCGGGTGGCGGGGAGCTGTTTTTT	CASSDYSGGGELFF
TRBV6-5	few	TRBJ1-5	TRBD1	TGTGCCAGCAGTCCCCGGGACAGGGCACGGGGCAATCAGCCCCAGCATTTT	CASSPRDRARGNQPQHF
TRBV27	few	TRBJ2-7	TRBD1	TGTGCCAGCAGTCCTACCCGGGGACAGTCCTACGAGCAGTACTTC	CASSPTRGQSYEQYF
TRBV11-2	NA	TRBJ2-7	TRBD1	TGTGCCAGCAGCTTCGGGACAGGGGGGATCGAGCAGTACTTC	CASSFGTGGIEQYF
TRBV7-3	few	TRBJ2-3	TRBD2	TGTGCCAGCAGCCCGGTCGGGGGGGCAGATACGCAGTATTTT	CASSPVGGADTQYF
TRBV4-3	NA	TRBJ1-1	NA	TGCGCCAGCAGCCAGGCCACCGGGATGATGAACACTGAAGCTTTCTTT	CASSQATGMMNTEAFF
TRBV12-3/TRBV12-4	few	TRBJ1-5	TRBD1	TGTGCCAGCAGTCCGGGACAGTTCAATCAGCCCCAGCATTTT	CASSPGQFNQPQHF
TRBV10-1	few	TRBJ2-7	NA	TGCGCCAGCAGTGAGGACCCGGGGAGGTACGAGCAGTACTTC	CASSEDPGRYEQYF
TRBV5-1	NA	TRBJ2-7	NA	TGCGCCAGCAGCCCTGGGGGTACGGAATCCTACGAGCAGTACTTC	CASSPGGTESYEQYF
TRBV6-6	NA	TRBJ2-1	TRBD2	TGTGCCAGCAGTTACTCGATAGCGGGGGGCCGGAATGAGCAGTTCTTC	CASSYSIAGGRNEQFF
TRBV5-6	few	TRBJ2-5	TRBD1	TGTGCCAGCAGCGAGGGACAGTCGCCCGAGACCCAGTACTTC	CASSEGQSPETQYF
TRBV11-2	NA	TRBJ1-1	NA	TGTGCCAGCAGCAGGACCATGAACACTGAAGCTTTCTTT	CASSRTMNTEAFF
TRBV4-1	few	TRBJ2-2	NA	TGCGCCAGCAGCCAAAATCAGGGCGGCGCCGGGGAGCTGTTTTTT	CASSQNQGGAGELFF
TRBV21-1	few	TRBJ2-5	NA	TGTGCCAGCAGCAAAAATCCTCCGCGGACTGGACCCACAGAGACCCAGTACTTC	CASSKNPPRTGPTETQYF
TRBV12-3/TRBV12-4	NA	TRBJ2-3	NA	TGTGCCAGCAGTTTACGAGGGGGAGGGACAGATACGCAGTATTTT	CASSLRGGGTDTQYF